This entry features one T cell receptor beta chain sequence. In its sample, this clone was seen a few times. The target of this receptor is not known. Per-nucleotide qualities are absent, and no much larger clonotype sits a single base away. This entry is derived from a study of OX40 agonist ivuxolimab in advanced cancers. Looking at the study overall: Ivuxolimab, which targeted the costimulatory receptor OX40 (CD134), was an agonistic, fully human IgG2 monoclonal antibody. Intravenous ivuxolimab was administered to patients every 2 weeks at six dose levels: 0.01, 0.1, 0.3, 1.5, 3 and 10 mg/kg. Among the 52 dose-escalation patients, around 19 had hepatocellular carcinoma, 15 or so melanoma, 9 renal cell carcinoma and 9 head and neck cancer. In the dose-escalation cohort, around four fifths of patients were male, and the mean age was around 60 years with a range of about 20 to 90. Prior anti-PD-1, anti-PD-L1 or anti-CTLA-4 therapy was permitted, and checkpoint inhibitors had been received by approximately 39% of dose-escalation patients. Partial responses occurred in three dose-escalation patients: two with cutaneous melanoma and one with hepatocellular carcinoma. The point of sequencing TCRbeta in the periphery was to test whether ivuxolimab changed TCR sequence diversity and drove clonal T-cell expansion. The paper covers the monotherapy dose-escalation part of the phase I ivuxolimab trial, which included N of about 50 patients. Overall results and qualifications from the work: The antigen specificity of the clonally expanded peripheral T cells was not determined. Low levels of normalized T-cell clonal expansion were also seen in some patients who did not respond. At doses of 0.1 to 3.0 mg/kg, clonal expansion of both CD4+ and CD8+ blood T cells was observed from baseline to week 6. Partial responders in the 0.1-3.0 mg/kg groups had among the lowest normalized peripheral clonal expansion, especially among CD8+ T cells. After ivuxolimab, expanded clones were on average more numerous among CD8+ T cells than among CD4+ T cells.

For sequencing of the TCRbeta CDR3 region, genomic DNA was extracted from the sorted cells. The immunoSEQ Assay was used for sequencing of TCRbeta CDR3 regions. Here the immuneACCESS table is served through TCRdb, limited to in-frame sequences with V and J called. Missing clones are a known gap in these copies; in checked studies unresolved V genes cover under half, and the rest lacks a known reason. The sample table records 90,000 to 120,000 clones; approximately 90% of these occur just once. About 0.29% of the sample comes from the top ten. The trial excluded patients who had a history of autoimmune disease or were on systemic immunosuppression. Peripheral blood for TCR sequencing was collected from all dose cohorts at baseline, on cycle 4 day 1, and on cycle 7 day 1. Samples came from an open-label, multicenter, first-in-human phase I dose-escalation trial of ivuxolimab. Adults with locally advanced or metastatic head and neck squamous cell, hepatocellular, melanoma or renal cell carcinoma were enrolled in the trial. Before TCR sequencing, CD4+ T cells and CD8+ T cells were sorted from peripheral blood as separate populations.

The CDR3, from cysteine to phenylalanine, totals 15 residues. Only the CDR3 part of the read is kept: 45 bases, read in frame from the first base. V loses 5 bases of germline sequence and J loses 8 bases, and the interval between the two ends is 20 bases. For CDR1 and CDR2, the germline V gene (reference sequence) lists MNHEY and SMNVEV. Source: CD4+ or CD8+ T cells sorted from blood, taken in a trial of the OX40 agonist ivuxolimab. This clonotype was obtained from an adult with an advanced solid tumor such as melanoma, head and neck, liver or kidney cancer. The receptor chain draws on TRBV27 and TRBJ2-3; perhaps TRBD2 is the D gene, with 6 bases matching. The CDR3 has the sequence CASSPPGLVEGTQYF. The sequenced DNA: TGTGCCAGCAGTCCCCCGGGGCTAGTGGAGGGTACGCAGTATTTT.